This section outlines one TCR beta chain sequence together with its context. Produced via immunoSEQ multiplex PCR; TCRdb's table is partial and in-frame only. The table has some 65,000 clones, around 87% seen once; the top ten hold roughly 2.5%. The data were taken from a study of OX40 agonist ivuxolimab in advanced cancers. This CDR3 is built from 13 residues. CDR1 and CDR2 (germline): SEHNR, FQNEAQ (reference sequence). V shed 5 bases and J shed 5 bases, with 12 bases lying between them. This clonotype was obtained from an adult with an advanced solid tumor such as melanoma, head and neck, liver or kidney cancer. The J gene is TRBJ2-5, the V gene TRBV7-9; possibly TRBD1 or TRBD2 for D (6 bases each). The sample here was CD4+ or CD8+ T cells sorted from blood, taken in a trial of the OX40 agonist ivuxolimab. CDR3 residues: CASSPLGGETQYF. In nucleotides, the CDR3 is TGTGCCAGCAGCCCACTAGGGGGGGAGACCCAGTACTTC.